A selection of T cell receptor beta chains follows, all from one sample in a study of shared clonotypes between healthy human individuals. Profiled with immunoSEQ multiplex PCR; TCRdb holds only in-frame clones, not every one. The data hold roughly 2.1 million clones, with 93% observed a single time. Source material: naive CD8+ T cells from PBMCs. These receptors were collected from a man aged 18-30 years in good health. Some clones in this sample may be carry-over from other donors' samples. CDR3s include the opening cysteine and the closing phenylalanine or tryptophan. Fields, in order: D gene, clone size, V gene, J gene, CDR3 protein, CDR3 DNA. D genes are given only for firm matches. Expanded clones get a size class; other rows say once, few or many, or leave the size out.

>TRBD2|.|TRBV27|TRBJ2-3
CASSSTSPLAGVTDTQYF
TGTGCCAGCAGTTCGACATCCCCACTAGCGGGAGTGACAGATACGCAGTATTTT
>.|.|TRBV28|TRBJ2-4
CASSLHGRHIYIQYF
TGTGCCAGCAGCTTACACGGACGTCATATCTACATTCAGTACTTC
>.|.|TRBV4-3|TRBJ2-7
CASSQGRGAVEQYF
TGCGCCAGCAGCCAAGGCCGGGGTGCTGTCGAGCAGTACTTC
>TRBD2|.|TRBV19|TRBJ2-7
CASSTTSGKTSYEQYF
TGTGCCAGTAGTACAACTAGCGGGAAGACTTCCTACGAGCAGTACTTC
>.|.|TRBV10-2|TRBJ2-3
CASSAAHPSRTDTQYF
TGCGCCAGTTCAGCGGCGCACCCGTCCCGCACAGATACGCAGTATTTT
>TRBD2|.|TRBV27|TRBJ2-1
CASSLYQGLAVNNEQFF
TGTGCCAGCAGTTTATACCAGGGACTAGCTGTTAACAATGAGCAGTTCTTC
>TRBD2|.|TRBV5-1|TRBJ2-1
CASSSREAVENNEQFF
TGCGCCAGCAGCTCACGGGAGGCGGTCGAAAACAATGAGCAGTTCTTC
>TRBD2|.|TRBV9|TRBJ2-1
CASSVLGTRPYNEQFF
TGTGCCAGCAGCGTATTAGGGACTAGGCCCTACAATGAGCAGTTCTTC
>.|.|TRBV27|TRBJ1-1
CASSLFSRPVNTEAFF
TGTGCCAGCAGTTTATTCAGTCGTCCCGTGAACACTGAAGCTTTCTTT
>.|.|TRBV11-2|TRBJ2-1
CASSTGVGGAHNEQFF
TGTGCCAGCAGCACAGGTGTGGGGGGCGCCCACAATGAGCAGTTCTTC
>TRBD1|.|TRBV14|TRBJ2-1
CASSHGQGERVF
TGTGCCAGCAGCCATGGACAGGGAGAAAGGGTCTTC
>.|.|TRBV27|TRBJ2-2
CASSFLVVGPKNTGELFF
TGTGCCAGCAGTTTCCTCGTCGTGGGACCTAAGAACACCGGGGAGCTGTTTTTT
>.|.|TRBV11-2|TRBJ2-7
CASSHPREWSYEQYF
TGTGCCAGCAGCCACCCCCGGGAGTGGTCCTACGAGCAGTACTTC
>TRBD2|.|TRBV27|TRBJ2-1
CASSLLTSGGGGEQFF
TGTGCCAGCAGTTTATTGACTAGCGGGGGGGGAGGTGAGCAGTTCTTC
>TRBD1|.|TRBV19|TRBJ2-5
CASSWDREETQYF
TGTGCCAGTAGTTGGGACAGGGAGGAGACCCAGTACTTC
>TRBD1|.|TRBV12-5|TRBJ2-1
CASAVGQGVLDEQFF
TGTGCTAGTGCTGTGGGACAGGGGGTTTTGGATGAGCAGTTCTTC
>TRBD1|.|TRBV7-9|TRBJ2-7
CASSRQGSSSYEQYF
TGTGCCAGCAGCCGACAGGGCTCAAGCTCCTACGAGCAGTACTTC
>.|.|TRBV13|TRBJ2-5
CASSRQELQETQYF
TGTGCCAGCAGCCGACAGGAGCTCCAAGAGACCCAGTACTTC
>TRBD1|.|TRBV25-1|TRBJ1-2
CASVGTGVRGYTF
TGTGCCAGCGTTGGGACAGGGGTTCGTGGCTACACCTTC
>.|.|TRBV7-9|TRBJ2-7
CASSLNNLPYEQYF
TGTGCCAGCAGCTTAAATAACCTTCCCTACGAGCAGTACTTC
>.|.|TRBV2|TRBJ2-7
CASRGRQGGYEQYF
TGTGCCAGCAGGGGAAGACAGGGAGGCTACGAGCAGTACTTC
>.|.|TRBV5-6|TRBJ2-7
CASSTGGRTYEQYF
TGTGCCAGCAGCACCGGAGGACGGACCTACGAGCAGTACTTC
>.|.|TRBV15|TRBJ1-5
CATSRDGQEPQHF
TGTGCCACCAGCAGAGATGGTCAAGAGCCCCAGCATTTT
>.|.|TRBV11-2|TRBJ2-7
CASSHASEQYF
TGTGCCAGCAGCCACGCGTCCGAGCAGTACTTC
>TRBD1|few|TRBV9|TRBJ1-2
CASSAPGQGAYGYTF
TGTGCCAGCAGCGCCCCGGGACAGGGGGCGTATGGCTACACCTTC
>.|.|TRBV5-8|TRBJ1-5
CASSLVGGLGSNQPQHF
TGTGCCAGCAGCTTGGTGGGGGGGCTCGGTAGCAATCAGCCCCAGCATTTT
>.|once|TRBV27|TRBJ1-3
CASWGEAGNTIYF
TGTGCCAGTTGGGGAGAGGCTGGAAACACCATATATTTT
>.|.|TRBV30|TRBJ2-7
CAWSIPTFGPGYF
TGTGCCTGGAGTATACCTACGTTTGGCCCTGGGTACTTC
>TRBD1|.|TRBV7-9|TRBJ1-2
CASSARTGVKDYGYTF
TGTGCCAGCAGCGCCCGGACAGGGGTGAAGGACTATGGCTACACCTTC
>.|once|TRBV4-2|TRBJ2-2
CASSQPRDLNTGELFF
TGTGCCAGCAGCCAACCCCGGGACTTAAACACCGGGGAGCTGTTTTTT
>TRBD1|.|TRBV19|TRBJ1-3
CASSRQGEAGNTIYF
TGTGCCAGTAGTCGACAGGGAGAGGCTGGAAACACCATATATTTT
>TRBD1|once|TRBV27|TRBJ2-7
CASSPGTGNEQYF
TGTGCCAGCAGTCCAGGGACAGGGAACGAGCAGTACTTC
>.|.|TRBV29-1|TRBJ2-7
CSVDGDGYEQYF
TGCAGCGTTGATGGAGATGGCTACGAGCAGTACTTC
>.|.|TRBV9|TRBJ2-1
CASSVTAKELLNPYNEQFF
TGTGCCAGCAGCGTCACCGCGAAAGAGTTGTTGAACCCCTACAATGAGCAGTTCTTC
>.|.|TRBV7-2|TRBJ1-1
CASSLRGDAFF
TGTGCCAGCAGCTTAAGGGGGGACGCTTTCTTT
>.|.|TRBV13|TRBJ1-4
CASSLGQGREKLFF
TGTGCCAGCAGCTTGGGCCAGGGGCGCGAAAAACTGTTTTTT
>TRBD1|.|TRBV28|TRBJ2-7
CASSPIPWTGLTYEQYF
TGTGCCAGCAGCCCCATACCATGGACAGGATTGACCTACGAGCAGTACTTC
>.|.|TRBV9|TRBJ1-1
CASRETDRTNTEAFF
TGTGCCAGCAGAGAGACTGACAGGACGAACACTGAAGCTTTCTTT
>.|.|TRBV6-1|TRBJ1-5
CASSRDNPQHF
TGTGCCAGCAGTCGGGACAATCCCCAGCATTTT
>.|.|TRBV28|TRBJ2-7
CATNPRGSYEQYF
TGTGCCACCAACCCCAGGGGCTCCTACGAGCAGTACTTC
>.|.|TRBV13|TRBJ2-2
CASSFLADVGTGELFF
TGTGCCAGCAGCTTTTTAGCGGACGTGGGCACCGGGGAGCTGTTTTTT
>TRBD2|.|TRBV27|TRBJ2-3
CASSSLGASGRVTSTDTQYF
TGTGCCAGCAGTTCCTTGGGGGCTAGCGGGAGAGTAACTAGCACAGATACGCAGTATTTT
>TRBD1|.|TRBV28|TRBJ2-7
CASSFPRTGDYEQYF
TGTGCCAGCAGTTTTCCTCGGACAGGGGACTACGAGCAGTACTTC
>.|.|TRBV5-1|TRBJ1-2
CASSLEIRDYGYTF
TGCGCCAGCAGCTTGGAGATCAGGGATTATGGCTACACCTTC
>TRBD1|.|TRBV4-1|TRBJ1-3
CASAGQLSGNTIYF
TGCGCCAGCGCGGGACAGTTGTCTGGAAACACCATATATTTT
>.|.|TRBV15|TRBJ1-1
CATSRGGNTEAFF
TGTGCCACCAGCAGAGGGGGGAACACTGAAGCTTTCTTT
>.|.|TRBV27|TRBJ1-1
CASSFQKNTEAFF
TGTGCCAGCAGTTTCCAGAAGAACACTGAAGCTTTCTTT
>.|.|TRBV7-2|TRBJ2-1
CASSLAPGSTHNEQFF
TGTGCCAGCAGCTTAGCCCCAGGGAGTACTCACAATGAGCAGTTCTTC
>.|.|TRBV6-4|TRBJ1-2
CASSDLPSGGNGYTF
TGTGCCAGCAGTGACCTCCCGTCGGGTGGGAATGGCTACACCTTC
>.|.|TRBV6-6|TRBJ1-5
CASSYFGQGSGQPQHF
TGTGCCAGCAGTTACTTTGGCCAGGGGAGCGGTCAGCCCCAGCATTTT
>TRBD2|.|TRBV4-1|TRBJ2-4
CASSHGTSGNKNIQYF
TGCGCCAGCAGCCATGGGACTAGCGGCAACAAAAACATTCAGTACTTC